These 21 T cell receptor beta chains were sequenced from one sample in a study of glioma-infiltrating T cells after dendritic cell vaccination. Stated time point: after dendritic cell vaccination, including at tumor progression/relapse. Only in-frame clones appear in the TCRdb table, and some are missing; sequencing was by immunoSEQ multiplex PCR. Here the sample spans over 75,000 clones, 80% to 90% being singletons. The sample here was blood, taken after dendritic cell vaccination. These receptors all come from a human donor with glioblastoma.

The genes are TRBV6-1 and TRBJ1-4, with D possibly being TRBD1 (5 bases). There are 13 residues in the CDR3. Germline CDR1 reads MNHNS; CDR2 reads SASEGT. V lost 7 bases and J 8 bases, leaving 14 bases between the germline ends. The CDR3 DNA follows: TGTGCCAGCATTGGGGGGAATCGCGAAAAACTGTTTTTT. Residues: CASIGGNREKLFF.

The chain employs TRBV5-1 and TRBJ2-1; 10 nucleotides match TRBD2. Germline-derived CDR1 and CDR2 are SGHRS and YFSETQ. There are 15 residues in the CDR3. J was trimmed by 7 bases and V by 4 bases; bases with no gene match: 8. The CDR3 coding sequence is TGCGCCAGCAGCCCCGGGACTAGCGATTTAAATGAGCAGTTCTTC. Translation: CASSPGTSDLNEQFF.

The rearrangement links TRBV29-1 to TRBJ2-5; TRBD2 matches 16 bases. J lost 4 bases, V lost 4 bases, and 3 bases had no gene match. The CDR3 runs to 15 residues. CDR1 SQVTM and CDR2 ANQGSEA come from the germline V gene. CDR3 sequence reads: CSVGGLAGGGETQYF. In DNA form, the CDR3 reads TGCAGCGTTGGGGGACTAGCGGGAGGGGGAGAGACCCAGTACTTC.

The chain joins TRBV7-6 to TRBJ2-5; no clear D gene. The CDR3 is made up of 12 amino acids. Between the trimmed V and J ends, which lost 5 bases and 8 bases, there was a span of 12 bases. CDR1 and CDR2 (germline): SGHVS, FNYEAQ. The CDR3 here is CASSPRSGTQYF. The DNA for the CDR3 is TGTGCCAGCAGCCCACGTTCAGGAACCCAGTACTTC.

V and J are TRBV29-1 and TRBJ2-1; D gene ambiguous. Germline V lookup: CDR1 SQVTM, CDR2 ANQGSEA. The ends were cut back, 5 bases at V and 3 bases at J, with 5 bases in the middle. The CDR3 contains 11 residues. As DNA, the CDR3 is TGCAGCGTTCCCAACTACAATGAGCAGTTCTTC. Encoded protein: CSVPNYNEQFF.

The chain joins TRBV6-5 to TRBJ1-5, with D maybe TRBD1 (6 bases). V lost 1 base, J lost 3 bases, and 10 bases lay in between. This CDR3 has 15 residues. CDR1 and CDR2 from the germline V gene are MNHEY and SVGAGI. CDR3 sequence: CASSYYRGANQPQHF. CDR3 nucleotide sequence: TGTGCCAGCAGTTACTATCGGGGGGCCAATCAGCCCCAGCATTTT.

This CDR3 is CASSASNTGELFF. The CDR3 DNA follows: TGTGCCAGCTCAGCCAGTAACACCGGGGAGCTGTTTTTT. The rearrangement joins TRBV18 to TRBJ2-2; D is unclear. The CDR3 is 13 residues long. Germline CDR1 and CDR2: KGHSH and LQKENI. V was cut by 5 bases and J by 2 bases, with 6 bases left in between.

This chain connects TRBV5-1 to TRBJ2-2; TRBD1 is a possible D gene (6 bases). CDR3 length: 15 amino acids. Germline V gene lookup returns CDR1 SGHRS and CDR2 YFSETQ. V lost 4 bases to trimming and J lost 0 bases, with 10 bases between them. The CDR3 DNA follows: TGCGCCAGCAGCATGGACAGAGCGAACACCGGGGAGCTGTTTTTT. Its translation is CASSMDRANTGELFF.

The V gene is TRBV20-1, the J gene TRBJ1-1; D remains unclear. Germline-derived CDR1 and CDR2 are DFQATT and SNEGSKA (reference sequence). CDR3 size: 11 residues. V lost 0 bases and J 4 bases, leaving 3 bases between the germline ends. DNA for the CDR3: TGCAGTGCTAGAGACCTCACTGAAGCTTTCTTT. Its translation: CSARDLTEAFF.

The V and J genes are TRBV5-1 and TRBJ1-5; possibly TRBD1 for D (5 bases). V was cut by 2 bases and J by 4 bases, with 10 bases left in between. From germline, CDR1 is SGHRS and CDR2 YFSETQ. This CDR3 is 14 amino acids long. CDR3 in amino acids: CASSLSGVNQPQHF. The CDR3 DNA sequence: TGCGCCAGCAGCTTATCGGGGGTTAATCAGCCCCAGCATTTT.

This chain connects TRBV18 to TRBJ1-5; D remains unclear. Germline CDR1 KGHSH, CDR2 LQKENI. The CDR3 is 15 residues long. The V and J ends lost 2 bases and 0 bases respectively, with 8 bases between them. CDR3 loop: CASSPATYSNQPQHF. CDR3 sequence (DNA): TGTGCCAGCTCACCAGCCACCTATAGCAATCAGCCCCAGCATTTT.

CDR3 coding DNA: TGCGCCAGCAGCTCTTCGACAGACTACCAAGAGACCCAGTACTTC. It encodes CASSSSTDYQETQYF. The chain employs TRBV5-1 and TRBJ2-5; the D gene is possibly TRBD1 (5 bases). With 3 bases removed from V and 0 bases from J, the gap between germline ends came to 12 bases. The CDR3 runs to 15 residues. CDR1 is SGHRS, CDR2 YFSETQ, per germline.

The rearrangement links TRBV2 to TRBJ1-1; 10 positions agree with TRBD1. The CDR3 consists of 16 residues. The V gene's germline CDR1 is SNHLY and CDR2 FYNNEI. J was trimmed by 4 bases and V by 6 bases; bases with no gene match: 11. CDR3 nucleotides: TGTGCCAGCAGGGGGACAGGGGCCGTAGGGGGCACTGAAGCTTTCTTT. As protein: CASRGTGAVGGTEAFF.

V usage is TRBV6-6 and J usage is TRBJ2-1, with 9 bases fitting TRBD2. This CDR3 comprises 15 residues. Germline V gene sequence: CDR1 MNHNY, CDR2 SVGAGI (reference sequence). Trimming took 5 bases from V and 9 from J; bases not matched to a gene: 11. In nucleotides, the CDR3 is TGTGCCAGCAGTACCTCGGGACTAGCTGGGTCTGAGCAGTTCTTC. This gives the protein CASSTSGLAGSEQFF.

The chain uses TRBV29-1 and TRBJ1-5; D uncertain. Germline V gives CDR1 SQVTM, CDR2 ANQGSEA. Trimming shortened V by 4 bases and J by 2 bases, and 9 bases separated the two germline ends. The CDR3 length is 13 residues. The CDR3 coding sequence is TGCAGCGTTGCGGAGAATGGCAATCAGCCCCAGCATTTT. Its protein is CSVAENGNQPQHF.

This clone was found a few times. This chain's CDR3 is CASTRQGAASGNTIYF. The CDR3 DNA reads as TGTGCCAGTACCCGACAGGGGGCTGCCTCTGGAAACACCATATATTTT. The chain carries TRBV19 and TRBJ1-3, with TRBD1 identical over 10 bases. The ends lost 7 bases at V and 0 bases at J; junction bases unmatched: 6. CDR3 length equals 16 residues. Germline V gives CDR1 LNHDA, CDR2 SQIVND (reference sequence).

V gene TRBV6-5 combines with J gene TRBJ1-2; D is unclear. The CDR3 is 14 residues long. V lost 0 bases and J lost 4, with 9 bases in between. Germline V gene data show CDR1 as MNHEY and CDR2 as SVGAGI. This CDR3 is CASSYSYTSYGYTF. CDR3 sequence (DNA): TGTGCCAGCAGTTACTCGTACACCTCCTATGGCTACACCTTC.

This clone has just a few counts. V usage is TRBV2 and J usage is TRBJ1-4; D not certain. CDR1 and CDR2 (germline): SNHLY, FYNNEI. Trimming took 6 bases from V and 8 from J, leaving 7 bases between them. The CDR3 totals 11 residues. CDR3 in DNA: TGTGCCAGCAGACTTGCAGAAAAACTGTTTTTT. Protein sequence: CASRLAEKLFF.

V gene TRBV10-3 combines with J gene TRBJ1-2; D possibly corresponds to TRBD1 (6 bases). The CDR3 contains 15 residues. Germline V CDR1 and CDR2: ENHRY, SYGVKD. V lost 5 bases and J 1 base, leaving 14 bases between the germline ends. In nucleotides, the CDR3 is TGTGCCATCAGTAATTCAAGACAGGATAACTATGGCTACACCTTC. Amino acid sequence: CAISNSRQDNYGYTF.

A few counts support this clone. V is TRBV5-1 and J is TRBJ1-3; 10 bases match TRBD1. CDR3 length: 14 amino acids. Per germline, CDR1 SGHRS and CDR2 YFSETQ. Unmatched junction bases numbered 5, after V lost 2 bases and J lost 9 bases. CDR3 nucleotides: TGCGCCAGCAGCTTCGGGACAGGGGATTCCACCATATATTTT. Its protein is CASSFGTGDSTIYF.

The chain joins TRBV5-1 to TRBJ2-2, with TRBD1 matching 7 bases. The trim removed 0 bases at V and 7 bases at J, leaving 6 bases unmatched. The CDR3 extends over 15 amino acids. The V gene's germline CDR1 is SGHRS and CDR2 YFSETQ. CDR3 nucleotide sequence: TGCGCCAGCAGCTTGGACAGGGGCGGAAACGGGGAGCTGTTTTTT. It encodes CASSLDRGGNGELFF.